This T cell receptor beta chain was obtained from a study of CD4 T cells in relation to SARS-CoV-2 and coronaviruses. The protocol was immunoSEQ multiplex PCR, while the TCRdb copy is restricted to in-frame clones and leaves out a portion. The sample carries about 25,000 clones, around 78% recorded once. Between the trimmed V and J ends, which lost 1 base and 4 bases, there was a span of 8 bases. From germline, CDR1 is LGHDT and CDR2 YNNKEL (reference sequence). The CDR3 extends over 14 amino acids. As concerns this clone: Its target is unknown.

Before the COVID-19 pandemic, during about 2010-2018, CD4+ T cells were taken from unexposed donors. The cells were cultured for under 13 days before CD4+ T cells were isolated. This clonotype was obtained from a human donor in good health. This sequence joins TRBV3-1 (or the pseudogene TRBV3-2) and TRBJ1-3, with a weak D call TRBD1 (5 bases). The sample consisted of CD4+ T cells from PBMCs, cultured in vitro. The CDR3 coding sequence is TGTGCCAGCAGCCAAGTAGGGGTCGGAAACACCATATATTTT. Encoded protein: CASSQVGVGNTIYF.